This record looks at one T cell receptor beta chain sequence and its context. The entry originates in a study of blood T cell repertoires in COVID-19. The assay was immunoSEQ multiplex PCR, and TCRdb's table has in-frame clones only and misses some. The data contain around 150,000 clones, over 70% of them singletons. The V gene's germline CDR1 is MNHEY and CDR2 SVGEGT. This CDR3 has 15 residues. V was pared by 4 bases and J by 5 bases, with 8 bases of the junction left unmatched. The chain combines TRBV6-2 or TRBV6-3 with TRBJ2-7; TRBD2 agrees at 10 bases. Sample: peripheral blood. The receptor comes from a man aged 45-65 years with active or convalescent COVID-19. The CDR3 coding sequence is TGTGCCAGCAGTTGGATCCTAGCGGGAGAAAACGAGCAGTACTTC. This sequence encodes CASSWILAGENEQYF.